This TCR beta chain was captured by sequencing in a study of blood T cell repertoires in COVID-19. On the study more broadly: Specimens from acute and convalescent COVID-19 originated in the United States, Italy and Spain. PBMCs, B-cell-depleted T cells, or T cells provided the cDNA or gDNA that made up the material.

In the original analysis: Estimated nucleated cell counts came from reference gene primer amplification. Some clones are missing from TCRdb's copy, which holds only in-frame ones; the method was immunoSEQ multiplex PCR. The V and J calls and clone size come from that table; D and trimming were worked out from the DNA. The sample shows 70,000 to 75,000 clones, roughly four fifths of them seen only once. Germline loops: CDR1 LNHDA, CDR2 SQIVND (reference sequence). This CDR3 has 20 amino acids. With 3 bases clipped from V and 4 bases from J, the junction kept 18 bases outside the gene matches. V gene TRBV19 combines with J gene TRBJ1-4; 9 bases are a match to TRBD1. The sequencing sample was made of peripheral blood. The origin of this receptor is a man in his 70s with acute or convalescent COVID-19. The CDR3 DNA reads TGTGCCAGTAGTATCCATCCATATCCCTCGGGACAGGGCTATAATGAAAAACTGTTTTTT. This codes for CASSIHPYPSGQGYNEKLFF.